This T cell receptor (beta chain) was recovered during a study of beta chain features in type 1 diabetes. Of note for this clone: Its antigen is not known.

Regarding the study as a whole: In every one of the four CD4+ subsets, TCRB CDR3s were moderately but significantly shorter in Type 1 diabetes patients.

Expressed TCRB transcripts got sequenced, as all isolated RNA was reverse transcribed. Assay used: immunoSEQ multiplex PCR; TCRdb lists only in-frame clones, some missing. The sample has nearly 350,000 clones, approximately 9.9% seen once. Blood was collected once per donor into heparin, averaging approximately 110 mL. This TCR derives from a man aged 25 to 40 with type 1 diabetes. The specimen was central memory CD4+ T cells from blood.

CDR3 nucleotides: TGTGCCAGCAGCGCGCGCAGCAGCACAGATACGCAGTATTTT. Its protein product is CASSARSSTDTQYF. The chain uses TRBV9 and TRBJ2-3; D unresolved. In germline, CDR1 is SGDLS, CDR2 YYNGEE. The CDR3 sequence is 14 residues long. The V end was cut by 3 bases, the J end by 0 bases, with 8 bases between.